The clone carrying this T cell receptor (beta chain) has a handful of counts. The antigen is undetermined. There are 13 residues in the CDR3. The germline V gene encodes CDR1 LGHDT and CDR2 YNNKEL (reference sequence). Trimming cost V 4 bases and J 5 bases; bases outside gene matches: 3. Sample barcodes and UMIs were carried by the TCR alpha and TCR beta cDNA libraries that 5'RACE generated with constant-segment primers. MiXCR was run by TCRdb on the 5' RACE reads, yielding one entry per CDR3 protein. This sample carries more than 55,000 distinct CDR3 sequences, 8% to 10% of them seen once, and the ten largest clones take 1.2%. This record belongs to a study of T-cell memory formation after mild COVID-19. Overall study findings and caveats: Mostly located in CM and EM were contracting CD4+ clones, with contracting CD8+ clones located in EMRA.

Source material: PBMCs or a T cell subset sorted from them (not recorded which). V is TRBV3-1 and J is TRBJ2-5; 8 bases align to TRBD2. This sequence was found in a man between 18 and 35 years old who had mild COVID-19 (a few samples of this study predate the infection). Cell type and time point are not known. DNA for the CDR3: TGTGCCAGCAGCCTTCGACTAGCGGAGACCCAGTACTTC. Translation: CASSLRLAETQYF.